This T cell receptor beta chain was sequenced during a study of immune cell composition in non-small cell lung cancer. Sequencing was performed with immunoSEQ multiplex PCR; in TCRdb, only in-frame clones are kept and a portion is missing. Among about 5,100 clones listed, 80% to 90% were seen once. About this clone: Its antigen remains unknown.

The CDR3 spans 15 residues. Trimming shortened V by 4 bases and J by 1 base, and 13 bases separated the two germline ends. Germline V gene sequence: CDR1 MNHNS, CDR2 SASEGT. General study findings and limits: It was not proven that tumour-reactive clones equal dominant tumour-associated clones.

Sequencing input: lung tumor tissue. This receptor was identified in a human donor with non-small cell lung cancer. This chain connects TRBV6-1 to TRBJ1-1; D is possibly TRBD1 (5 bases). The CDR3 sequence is CASSAHGAPNTEAFF. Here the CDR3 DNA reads TGTGCCAGCAGTGCACATGGGGCCCCGAACACTGAAGCTTTCTTT.